This passage covers 21 T cell receptor beta chains from one sample sequenced in a study of vaccination effects on CD4 cells after COVID-19. After expansion with viral peptide pools in the ViraFEST assay, antigen-specific CD4+ T cells were sequenced. Culturing for around 10 days preceded CD4+ T cell isolation. Infection with SARS-CoV-2 occurred in the person between March and December 2020, and PCR confirmed it. Their recognized antigens are unknown. Repertoires were generated with immunoSEQ multiplex PCR, while TCRdb's copy carries only in-frame clones and drops some. The sample records tens of thousands of clones, 65% to 80% being singletons. This sample comprised CD4+ T cells from PBMCs cultured with HIV peptides, obtained before COVID-19 vaccination. Subset meaning: HIV-1 Nef peptide pool negative control/reference culture. Source of these receptors: a human donor who had a prior SARS-CoV-2 infection.

This sequence joins TRBV5-6 and TRBJ2-5; 10 nucleotides agree with TRBD1. The V gene end was trimmed by 2 bases and the J gene end by 5 bases; junction bases not matched to a gene: 12. CDR3 length: 17 amino acids. Germline CDR1 is SGHDT and CDR2 is YYEEEE. Written as DNA, the CDR3 is TGTGCCAGCAGCTTCGGGACAGGGGCAACCCTTTGGGAGACCCAGTACTTC. This encodes CASSFGTGATLWETQYF.

This clone was detected a few times. The V gene is TRBV4-1, the J gene TRBJ2-1, with 9 bases aligning to TRBD2. Germline trimming cut 4 bases from V and 12 bases from J; bases unmatched to any gene: 7. The CDR3 has 13 amino acids. Germline V CDR1 and CDR2: MGHRA, YSYEKL. Here the CDR3 reads CASSRLGTSMQFF. The DNA of the CDR3 is TGCGCCAGCAGCCGACTCGGGACTAGCATGCAGTTCTTC.

The chain has TRBV3-1 (or the pseudogene TRBV3-2) and TRBJ2-2; D could derive from TRBD1 or TRBD2 (5 bases each). In germline, CDR1 is LGHDT, CDR2 YNNKEL (reference sequence). Trimming removed 5 bases at V and 3 bases at J, with 16 bases between. This CDR3 contains 16 residues. The CDR3 sequence: CASSNPPGGYTGELFF. The CDR3 nucleotides read TGTGCCAGCAGCAACCCGCCTGGGGGTTACACCGGGGAGCTGTTTTTT.

The chain's CDR3 is CARSPVGETQYF. The CDR3 coding sequence is TGTGCCAGAAGCCCGGTTGGGGAGACCCAGTACTTC. V is TRBV5-3 and J is TRBJ2-5; D gene ambiguous. TRBV5-3 is placed among ORFs of uncertain function. Trimming took 4 bases from V and 5 from J, leaving 9 bases between them. There are 12 residues in the CDR3.

This clone was observed once. This chain joins TRBV18 and TRBJ2-4; 10 positions agree with TRBD1. CDR3 length: 17 residues. Germline values: CDR1 KGHSH, CDR2 LQKENI. V trimming: 3 bases; J trimming: 0 bases; junction bases outside the gene matches: 5. CDR3 sequence (DNA): TGTGCCAGCTCACCTAGGACAGGGGGTTTAGCCAAAAACATTCAGTACTTC. This codes for CASSPRTGGLAKNIQYF.

This clone has a single count. The V call is TRBV5-1, the J call TRBJ2-2; 11 positions agree with TRBD2. The ends lost 6 bases at V and 7 bases at J; junction bases unmatched: 5. CDR3 size: 14 residues. Germline assignment: CDR1 SGHRS and CDR2 YFSETQ. CDR3 amino acids: CASKLAGGGGELFF. The CDR3 region has the DNA TGCGCCAGCAAGCTAGCGGGAGGAGGCGGGGAGCTGTTTTTT.

The genes are TRBV3-1 (or the pseudogene TRBV3-2) and TRBJ2-7, with TRBD1 matching 7 bases. V lost 2 bases and J lost 3; bases outside the gene matches: 7. This CDR3 comprises 15 residues. Germline loops: CDR1 LGHDT, CDR2 YNNKEL (reference sequence). In nucleotides, the CDR3 is TGTGCCAGCAGCCAAAAACCCCGGGACAGCTACGAGCAGTACTTC. Translation gives CASSQKPRDSYEQYF.

The CDR3 loop is CASSQRGATNEKLFF. The CDR3 DNA reads as TGTGCCAGCAGCCAAAGGGGGGCAACTAATGAAAAACTGTTTTTT. This chain links TRBV4-2 with TRBJ1-4; D perhaps matches TRBD1 (6 bases). V dropped 2 bases and J dropped 0 bases, with 7 bases sitting between them. This CDR3 is built from 15 residues. Germline V gene lookup returns CDR1 LGHNA and CDR2 YNFKEQ.

This rearrangement joins TRBV5-4 to TRBJ2-6, with D unresolved. This CDR3 has 13 residues. With 6 bases removed from V and 4 bases from J, the gap between germline ends came to 8 bases. Per germline, CDR1 SGHNT and CDR2 YYREEE (reference sequence). CDR3 in amino acids: CASKDFGANVLTF. CDR3 DNA sequence: TGTGCCAGCAAAGATTTCGGGGCCAACGTCCTGACTTTC.

This clone was seen once. This rearrangement joins TRBV6-5 to TRBJ2-7; 7 nucleotides match TRBD1. Germline V gene sequence: CDR1 MNHEY, CDR2 SVGAGI. The CDR3 length is 14 residues. The V segment lost 6 bases and the J segment 6 bases; nucleotides outside the gene matches: 11. The CDR3 region has the DNA TGTGCCAGCAGATCGACAGGGAACCCTCGCGAGCAGTACTTC. The encoded protein is CASRSTGNPREQYF.

This clone was picked up a small number of times. This rearrangement joins TRBV4-1 to TRBJ2-2; 7 bases are shared with TRBD1. CDR3 length: 15 amino acids. Germline V lookup: CDR1 MGHRA, CDR2 YSYEKL. V gave up 0 bases and J gave up 5 bases; unmatched junction bases: 3. The CDR3: CASSQEGQPTGELFF. CDR3 nucleotides: TGCGCCAGCAGCCAAGAGGGACAGCCTACCGGGGAGCTGTTTTTT.

In its sample, this clone was seen a few times. The CDR3 here is CASSLGTPPDTQYF. CDR3 nucleotide sequence: TGTGCCAGCAGCCTCGGGACACCCCCAGATACGCAGTATTTT. The V call is TRBV7-3, the J call TRBJ2-3; a weak D match, TRBD1 (6 bases). CDR1 is SGHTA and CDR2 is FQGTGA in the germline V gene. The CDR3 extends over 14 amino acids. Trimming left V 5 bases short and J 4 bases short, with 13 bases between.

The chain joins TRBV3-1 (or the pseudogene TRBV3-2) to TRBJ2-3; possible D gene TRBD2, 5 bases. The CDR3 has 22 residues. Trimming took off 0 bases at V and 0 bases at J, with 28 bases between the two ends. Germline CDR1 LGHDT, CDR2 YNNKEL (reference sequence). CDR3 in amino acids: CASSQDSRVSRLGGSSTDTQYF. CDR3 DNA: TGTGCCAGCAGCCAAGATAGTCGAGTTTCCCGTCTAGGAGGATCTAGCACAGATACGCAGTATTTT.

This clone was counted between two and nine times. The chain joins TRBV7-9 to TRBJ1-1; maybe TRBD1 (5 bases). CDR1 and CDR2 from the germline V gene are SEHNR and FQNEAQ (reference sequence). V dropped 1 base and J dropped 1 base, with 7 bases sitting between them. The CDR3 sequence is 14 residues long. Here the CDR3 DNA reads TGTGCCAGCAGCTTAGACAGGTCGAACACTGAAGCTTTCTTT. It translates to CASSLDRSNTEAFF.

This clone was seen once. The V and J genes are TRBV24-1 and TRBJ2-5, with 10 bases identical to TRBD2. V gave up 7 bases and J gave up 4 bases; unmatched junction bases: 8. The CDR3 spans 15 residues. The germline V gene encodes CDR1 KGHDR and CDR2 SFDVKD. The CDR3 reads CATRLAGETGETQYF. DNA for the CDR3: TGTGCCACCAGGCTAGCGGGAGAGACGGGAGAGACCCAGTACTTC.

The gene calls are TRBV29-1 and TRBJ2-1; D assignment may be TRBD1 or TRBD2 (5 bases each). Germline CDR1 and CDR2: SQVTM and ANQGSEA. The CDR3 is made up of 15 amino acids. The V and J ends lost 4 bases and 1 base respectively, with 14 bases between them. The CDR3 bases are TGCAGCGTTGTAGGGGCGGGTGGGTCCTACAATGAGCAGTTCTTC. Translation: CSVVGAGGSYNEQFF.

A single count supports this clone. The chain carries TRBV7-2 and TRBJ2-4; perhaps TRBD2 as D (5 bases). Deletions cut 3 bases from V and 2 bases from J, with 14 bases between. This CDR3 is built from 16 residues. Looked up from germline, CDR1 is SGHTA and CDR2 is FQGNSA. CDR3: CASSFEGWTSKNIQYF. CDR3 coding DNA: TGTGCCAGCAGCTTCGAGGGATGGACTTCCAAAAACATTCAGTACTTC.

This clone has just one count. V usage is TRBV28 and J usage is TRBJ1-5; tentative D call: TRBD1 (6 bases). This CDR3 is built from 14 residues. V lost 1 base and J lost 7, with 11 bases in between. CDR1 is MDHEN and CDR2 is SYDVKM in the germline V gene. CDR3 sequence reads: CASSLSGAGQPQHF. The CDR3 region has the DNA TGTGCCAGCAGTTTATCAGGGGCGGGGCAGCCCCAGCATTTT.

This clone was counted between two and nine times. This chain joins TRBV24-1 and TRBJ2-1, with 12 bases fitting TRBD1. There are 15 residues in the CDR3. Germline assignment: CDR1 KGHDR and CDR2 SFDVKD. J was trimmed by 10 bases and V by 3 bases; bases with no gene match: 6. This CDR3 is CATSDGDRGRSEQFF. The CDR3 DNA sequence: TGTGCCACCAGTGATGGGGACAGGGGGCGATCGGAGCAGTTCTTC.

V gene TRBV5-1 combines with J gene TRBJ1-1; 7 nucleotides align to TRBD1. The CDR3 contains 15 residues. CDR1 is SGHRS, CDR2 YFSETQ, per germline. J gave up 1 base and V 4 bases, and 7 bases lay outside the gene matches. DNA of the CDR3: TGCGCCAGCAGCGATACAGGGGCGGGGAACACTGAAGCTTTCTTT. This translates into CASSDTGAGNTEAFF. Supplemented by reference TRBV5-1 and TRBJ1-1, the full variable domain reads KAGVTQTPRYLIKTRGQQVTLSCSPISGHRSVSWYQQTPGQGLQFLFEYFSETQRNKGNFPGRFSGRQFSNSRSEMNVSTLELGDSALYLCASSDTGAGNTEAFFGQGTRLTVV.

V and J are TRBV19 and TRBJ2-7; possibly TRBD1 for D (6 bases). Trimming removed 3 bases from V and 5 bases from J, with 14 bases in between. Germline V gene lookup returns CDR1 LNHDA and CDR2 SQIVND (reference sequence). This CDR3 is built from 14 residues. As DNA, the CDR3 is TGTGCCAGTAGTATGTCCAGGGGCGTCCACGAGCAGTACTTC. Its protein product is CASSMSRGVHEQYF.